The 17 T cell receptor beta chains presented below share a single source sample, sequenced in a study of T cells in Graves' hyperthyroidism and ophthalmopathy. There were TCR beta CDR3 regions amplified from RNA transcripts. HTBI primers were used for first-round RT-PCR of the TCR CDR3. TCRdb redid the calling of the multiplex PCR reads with MiXCR, one entry per CDR3 protein. This sample has about 560,000 distinct CDR3 sequences, with over 15% found just once. The sequenced sample consisted of blood. Receptors originate from a young woman with Graves' hyperthyroidism.

The CDR3 loop is CASSLAGTIYGYTF. The CDR3 nucleotides are TGTGCCAGCAGTTTAGCAGGGACCATCTATGGCTACACCTTC. J is TRBJ1-2 and V is TRBV12-3 or TRBV12-4, with a possible D match to TRBD1 (5 bases). The V end was cut by 0 bases, the J end by 4 bases, with 9 bases between. This CDR3 comprises 14 residues.

The rearrangement uses TRBV18 and TRBJ2-7; 7 bases agree with TRBD1. With 0 bases clipped from V and 4 bases from J, the junction kept 6 bases outside the gene matches. CDR1 and CDR2 from the germline V gene are KGHSH and LQKENI. CDR3 length: 15 residues. The chain's CDR3 is CASSPPARGNYEQYF. In nucleotides, the CDR3 is TGTGCCAGCTCACCACCAGCCAGGGGGAATTACGAGCAGTACTTC.

This clonotype came up a few times. The chain combines TRBV18 with TRBJ1-2; D perhaps matches TRBD1 (6 bases). This CDR3 is 16 amino acids long. From germline, CDR1 is KGHSH and CDR2 LQKENI. V was cut by 2 bases and J by 2 bases, with 15 bases left in between. CDR3 loop: CASSPIQGPSNYGYTF. The CDR3 DNA is TGTGCCAGCTCACCAATCCAGGGGCCCTCCAACTATGGCTACACCTTC.

The V call is TRBV7-9, the J call TRBJ1-2; a possible D gene is TRBD1 (5 bases). The CDR3 sequence is 16 residues long. Trimming left V 8 bases short and J 6 bases short, with 25 bases between. Germline CDR1 and CDR2: SEHNR and FQNEAQ (reference sequence). For the CDR3, the DNA is TGTGCCAGCCGGGGGGGAGGGATCCTCTCTATGAATGGCTACACCTTC. Translating gives CASRGGGILSMNGYTF.

The table lists this clonotype with a few counts. The chain is built from TRBV7-2 and TRBJ2-3, with unresolved D. Trimming left V 6 bases short and J 0 bases short, with 10 bases between. This CDR3 has 14 residues. Germline V gives CDR1 SGHTA, CDR2 FQGNSA. The CDR3 DNA sequence: TGTGCCAGCAGTTGGAGACACAGCACAGATACGCAGTATTTT. Amino acid sequence: CASSWRHSTDTQYF.

This clonotype was observed many times. This chain links TRBV12-3 or TRBV12-4 with TRBJ2-1, with 9 bases that match TRBD2. Unmatched junction bases numbered 13, after V lost 2 bases and J lost 5 bases. The CDR3 runs to 18 residues. CDR3 in DNA: TGTGCCAGCAGTTTATCCGGGCTAGCGGGGTTAATAAACAATGAGCAGTTCTTC. As protein: CASSLSGLAGLINNEQFF.

V usage is TRBV19 and J usage is TRBJ1-1, with D possibly TRBD1 on 5 matching bases. From germline, CDR1 is LNHDA and CDR2 SQIVND (reference sequence). The germline V and J ends were trimmed by 10 bases and 3 bases, with 21 bases remaining between them. This CDR3 region has 15 residues. The CDR3 DNA reads TGTGCCACGCGTTTGTCAGGAGGGGCGGACACTGAAGCTTTCTTT. Its translation is CATRLSGGADTEAFF.

This clonotype was counted between two and nine times. The chain is built from TRBV9 and TRBJ2-2, with TRBD1 matching over 10 bases. The CDR3 has 16 amino acids. Germline assignment: CDR1 SGDLS and CDR2 YYNGEE. J gave up 5 bases and V 4 bases, and 8 bases lay outside the gene matches. This CDR3 is CASSPRWDRGTGELFF. The CDR3, as DNA: TGTGCCAGCAGCCCCCGTTGGGACAGGGGAACCGGGGAGCTGTTTTTT.

This clonotype was recorded many times. The gene calls are TRBV6-2 or TRBV6-3 and TRBJ2-2; D uncertain. Looked up from germline, CDR1 is MNHEY and CDR2 is SVGEGT. Between the trimmed V and J ends, which lost 11 bases and 1 base, there was a span of 20 bases. This CDR3 has 16 amino acids. CDR3 coding DNA: TGTGCCTACAGCCGCCCCCTCGGTTGGAACACCGGGGAGCTGTTTTTT. Translation gives CAYSRPLGWNTGELFF.

V is TRBV7-9 and J is TRBJ2-3; 12 bases line up with TRBD2. Trimming at V came to 5 bases and at J to 4 bases, leaving 4 bases not matched to a gene. The V gene's germline CDR1 is SEHNR and CDR2 FQNEAQ (reference sequence). The CDR3 runs to 15 residues. CDR3 amino acids: CASSRLAGAADTQYF. DNA for the CDR3: TGTGCCAGCAGCCGACTAGCGGGAGCCGCAGATACGCAGTATTTT.

J is TRBJ2-2 and V is TRBV6-2 or TRBV6-3; D is undetermined. V lost 2 bases and J 5 bases, leaving 3 bases between the germline ends. CDR1 and CDR2 (germline): MNHEY, SVGEGT. This CDR3 contains 12 residues. The CDR3 DNA is TGTGCCAGCAGTTACACTACCGGGGAGCTGTTTTTT. Its translation: CASSYTTGELFF.

This clonotype was seen once. This chain joins TRBV18 and TRBJ2-5; TRBD2 might be the D (6 bases). The V gene lost 4 bases and the J gene lost 0 bases, with 15 bases spanning the gap. Germline CDR1 reads KGHSH; CDR2 reads LQKENI. The CDR3 extends over 16 amino acids. The CDR3 loop reads CASSRPGAAYQETQYF. Written as DNA, the CDR3 is TGTGCCAGCTCACGGCCGGGAGCGGCGTACCAAGAGACCCAGTACTTC.

This clonotype was found a few times. This sequence joins TRBV4-1 and TRBJ1-2, with D uncertain. Trimming shortened V by 0 bases and J by 9 bases, and 11 bases separated the two germline ends. The CDR3 covers 13 residues. The germline V gene encodes CDR1 MGHRA and CDR2 YSYEKL. CDR3 bases: TGCGCCAGCAGCCAAGAACAGTCTCTTAGCTACACCTTC. Translating it yields CASSQEQSLSYTF.

The table lists this clonotype with many counts. The CDR3 bases are TGTGCCACCGGAGACAGAGGAACAGATACGCAGTATTTT. Translating it yields CATGDRGTDTQYF. The V and J genes are TRBV24-1 and TRBJ2-3; perhaps TRBD1 as D (5 bases). The CDR3 is 13 amino acids. Trimming stripped 9 bases from V and 3 bases from J, with 12 bases between. CDR1 and CDR2 from the germline V gene are KGHDR and SFDVKD.

This clonotype was seen a handful of times. The chain has TRBV30 and TRBJ2-3; 11 bases agree with TRBD2. Germline-derived CDR1 and CDR2 are GTSNPN and SVGIG (reference sequence). CDR3 length: 18 amino acids. The V gene end was trimmed by 0 bases and the J gene end by 3 bases; junction bases not matched to a gene: 11. The CDR3 coding sequence is TGTGCCTGGAGTGTACCTCCGGAAACTAGCGGGAGTACAGATACGCAGTATTTT. It encodes CAWSVPPETSGSTDTQYF. The variable domain in full, with the rest retrieved from reference TRBV30 and TRBJ2-3, is SQTIHQWPATLVQPVGSPLSLECTVEGTSNPNLYWYRQAAGRGLQLLFYSVGIGQISSEVPQNLSASRPQDRQFILSSKKLLLSDSGFYLCAWSVPPETSGSTDTQYFGPGTRLTVL.

This clonotype was detected ten times or more. The V gene is TRBV12-5, the J gene TRBJ1-1; a possible D gene is TRBD1 (5 bases). This CDR3 has 16 residues. Germline CDR1 LGHNT, CDR2 FRNRAP. V gave up 3 bases and J gave up 0 bases, with 14 bases separating them. The CDR3 coding sequence is TGTGCTAGTGGTTTTAGTGCGGGGGTTATGAACACTGAAGCTTTCTTT. It codes for CASGFSAGVMNTEAFF. Variable domain in full (rest from reference TRBV12-5 and TRBJ1-1): DARVTQTPRHKVTEMGQEVTMRCQPILGHNTVFWYRQTMMQGLELLAYFRNRAPLDDSGMPKDRFSAEMPDATLATLKIQPSEPRDSAVYFCASGFSAGVMNTEAFFGQGTRLTVV.

In nucleotides, the CDR3 is TGTGCCAGCAGCCGCTTTAAGAGTCCGGGCTGGGGCTACACCTTC. Its translation: CASSRFKSPGWGYTF. The chain employs TRBV3-1 and TRBJ1-2; D gene unclear. The V gene's germline CDR1 is LGHDT and CDR2 YNNKEL (reference sequence). V shed 4 bases and J shed 8 bases, with 20 bases lying between them. The CDR3 covers 15 residues.